The present TCR beta chain was sequenced within a study of memory CD4+ T cells and cytomegalovirus serostatus (dated by TCRdb to the late 2010s). With regard to the full study: A total of around 35 healthy Belgian adults, of whom 9 were CMV seropositive and about 25 were CMV seronegative, were included in the cohort. To replicate a published TCR-based CMV serostatus classifier, the study sequenced CD4+ memory TCRbeta repertoires from a Belgian cohort whose cytomegalovirus serostatus was known.

This clone appeared once. Its antigen specificity is not known. No qualities accompany the bases; no much larger clone lies one base away. The Quick-DNA Microprep Kit was used to extract genomic DNA from the sorted cells. TCRbeta DNA was amplified with the immunoSEQ hsTCRbeta kit following the manufacturer's protocol. TCRbeta libraries were sequenced on an Illumina MiSeq instrument. Under the source paper's analysis protocol: Once out-of-frame sequences had been removed, 2,200,000 or so distinct TCRbeta sequences were left, which works out to an average of approximately 72,000 per individual. Each individual was scored using the number of roughly 150 previously reported CMV-associated TCRbeta sequences that the individual carried and the total number of productive distinct TCRbeta sequences. A beta-binomial model was reimplemented in Python, and scikit-learn random forests with default parameters were trained on data from the US cohort. Classifier performance on the Belgian cohort was summarized as median AUC with percentile confidence intervals over 10,000 bootstrap iterations. Not all clones reach the TCRdb copy of this immuneACCESS table, which keeps in-frame sequences only. Checked studies attribute under half of the gap to unresolved V genes and leave the rest unexplained. D and trimming come from the DNA, and the V and J calls and clone size come from that table. The sample has about 27,000 clones on record, 76% of them singletons. The ten largest clones capture 0.85% to 1.2% of the sample.

What the work shows at the level of the full study, not this receptor alone: On the Belgian cohort, the classifier built on the original framework reached a median bootstrapped AUC of about 0.95, with a 95% CI of 0.76-1.00. CMV serostatus prediction reached a median bootstrapped AUC of approximately 0.96 with the original framework and roughly 0.9 with a US-trained random forest. Of fewer than 200 previously reported CMV-associated TCRbeta sequences, 67 appeared in the CD4+ memory repertoires, each in one to five individuals. Unlike the original study, which covered naive and memory CD4+ and CD8+ populations, the Belgian study sequenced only CD4+CD45RO+ memory cells. The results were interpreted as suggesting that the CMV-associated TCR signature is mostly present in the CD4+ memory repertoire.

A FACSAria II was used to sort memory CD4+ T cells, defined as single viable CD3+CD4+CD8-CD45RO+ cells. CMV serostatus was determined with a Roche Elecsys assay detecting serum IgG against CMV pp150, pp28, p38 and p52. After the samples were thawed, total CD4+ T cells were enriched through positive selection using CD4 magnetic microbeads. The samples came from a separate study whose specific focus was interrogating the CD4+ T cell memory repertoire. Following standard operating procedures, peripheral blood mononuclear cells were isolated and cryopreserved, while serum was kept at -80 degrees C. The staining relied on CD3-PerCP (BW264/56), CD4-APC (RPA-T4), CD45RO-PE (UCHT1) and CD8-Pacific Orange (3B5) antibodies, and Sytox blue was used to exclude non-viable cells. The clonotype was recovered from an adult in good health and CMV-seronegative. The specimen was memory CD4+ T cells from blood.

The CDR3 is CASSFGDRGKGSEDEQYF. In nucleotide form, the sequence is TGTGCCAGCAGCTTCGGGGACAGGGGGAAGGGGAGTGAGGACGAGCAGTACTTC. The sequence joins TRBV7-7 to TRBJ2-7, with 11 bases matching TRBD1. Measured from the cysteine to the phenylalanine, the CDR3 is 18 residues long. The CDR3 DNA has 54 bases and is translated from base 1. The germline V gene (reference sequence) provides CDR1 SSHAT and CDR2 FNYEAQ. The V end gives up 3 bases and the J end 5 bases, leaving 15 bases in the junction not matched to a gene.